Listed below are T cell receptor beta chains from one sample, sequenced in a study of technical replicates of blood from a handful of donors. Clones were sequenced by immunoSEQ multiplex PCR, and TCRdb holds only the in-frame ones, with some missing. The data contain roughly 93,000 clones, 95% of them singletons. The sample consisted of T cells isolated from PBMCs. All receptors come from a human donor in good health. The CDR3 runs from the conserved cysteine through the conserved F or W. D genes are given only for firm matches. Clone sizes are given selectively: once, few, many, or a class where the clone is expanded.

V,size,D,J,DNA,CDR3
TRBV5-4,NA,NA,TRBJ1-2,TGTGCCAGCAGCCCTGGGGGGGGCGGCTACACCTTC,CASSPGGGGYTF
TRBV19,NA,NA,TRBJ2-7,TGTGCCAGTAGATTGCGGGACGCCGGAGCCTACGAGCAGTACTTC,CASRLRDAGAYEQYF
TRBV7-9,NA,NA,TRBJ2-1,TGTGCCAGCAGCTTAGTCCTAACTATCCAGGGGCAGTATGTCAATGAGCAGTTCTTC,CASSLVLTIQGQYVNEQFF
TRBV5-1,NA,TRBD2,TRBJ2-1,TGCGCCAGCAGCTTGTGGGCGGGAGGGCCCAATGAGCAGTTCTTC,CASSLWAGGPNEQFF
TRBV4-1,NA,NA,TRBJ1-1,TGCGCCAGCAGCCAAGTTATCAGAACGAAAGAAGCTTTCTTT,CASSQVIRTKEAFF
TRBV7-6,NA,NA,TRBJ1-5,TGTGCCAGCAGCTTAGGGAGGGAGAATCAGCCCCAGCATTTT,CASSLGRENQPQHF
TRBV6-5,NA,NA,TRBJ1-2,TGTGCCAGCAGTTTTCAGGGGCGGGATGGCTACACCTTC,CASSFQGRDGYTF
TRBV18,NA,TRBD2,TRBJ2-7,TGTGCCAGCTCACCAACTAGCGGGAGTTACGAGCAGTACTTC,CASSPTSGSYEQYF
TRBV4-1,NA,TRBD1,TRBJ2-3,TGCGCCAGCAGCGCTCGACAGGGCGGCACAGATACGCAGTATTTT,CASSARQGGTDTQYF
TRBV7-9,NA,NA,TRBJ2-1,TGTGCCAGCAGCGGAGGATCCGGTGGAGGTGAGCAGTTCTTC,CASSGGSGGGEQFF
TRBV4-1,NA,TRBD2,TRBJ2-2,TGCGCCAGCACCACTTTGGGACTAGCGGGGGCCGCGAACACCGGGGAGCTGTTTTTT,CASTTLGLAGAANTGELFF
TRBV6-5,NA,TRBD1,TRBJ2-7,TGTGCCAGCAACAGGGGGGTCTACGAGCAGTACTTC,CASNRGVYEQYF
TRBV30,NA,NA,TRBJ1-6,TGTGCCTGGGGCGGTGGCAATTCACCCCTCCACTTT,CAWGGGNSPLHF
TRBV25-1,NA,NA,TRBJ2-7,TGTGCCAGCAGTGACTACTACGAGCAGTACTTC,CASSDYYEQYF
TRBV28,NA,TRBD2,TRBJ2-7,TGTGCCAGCAGTTTGGCGGGGGAGAATTACGAGCAGTACTTC,CASSLAGENYEQYF
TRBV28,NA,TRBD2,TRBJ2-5,TGTGCCAGCAGCCCTCCTGGACTAGCTTACGAGACCCAGTACTTC,CASSPPGLAYETQYF
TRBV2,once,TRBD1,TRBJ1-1,TGTGCCAGCAGTCGCACCACCAGGGGGGACACTGAAGCTTTCTTT,CASSRTTRGDTEAFF
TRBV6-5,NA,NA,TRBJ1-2,TGTGCCACTGAGGGAGAGGCAGGCCCCTTTGGAGGCTACACCTTC,CATEGEAGPFGGYTF
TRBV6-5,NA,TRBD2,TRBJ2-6,TGTGCCAGCAGTTCGGGGGGGGGATTCAACGTCCTGACTTTC,CASSSGGGFNVLTF
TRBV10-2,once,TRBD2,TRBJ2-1,TGCGCCAGCTGCGAAGGGACTAGGGTCCATGAGCAGTTCTTC,CASCEGTRVHEQFF
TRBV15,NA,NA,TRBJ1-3,TGTGCCACCCGGTCGGACACCATATATTTT,CATRSDTIYF
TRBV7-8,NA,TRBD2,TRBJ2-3,TGTGCCAGCAGCTTAGATAGGACTAGCGGCACAGATACGCAGTATTTT,CASSLDRTSGTDTQYF
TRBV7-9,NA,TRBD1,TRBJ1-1,TGTGCCAGCAGTTCTAATCAGGGGGCGCGGGGTGAAGCTTTCTTT,CASSSNQGARGEAFF
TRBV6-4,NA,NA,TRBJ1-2,TGTGCCAGCAGTCTCGGGGTGGGGATTGCCTATGGCTACACCTTC,CASSLGVGIAYGYTF
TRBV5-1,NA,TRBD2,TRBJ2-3,TGCGCCAGCAGCTATAGCGGGGGGGCCGAGACAGATACGCAGTATTTT,CASSYSGGAETDTQYF
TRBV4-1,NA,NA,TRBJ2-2,TGCGCCAGCAGCCAAGTGCACAGGGAGAACACCGGGGAGCTGTTTTTT,CASSQVHRENTGELFF
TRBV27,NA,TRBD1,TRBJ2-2,TGTGCCAGCGGGACAGGACCCGGGGAGCTGTTTTTT,CASGTGPGELFF
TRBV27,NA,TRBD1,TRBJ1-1,TGTGCCAGCAGTTTACTTCATACACAGGGGGCTGAAGCTTTCTTT,CASSLLHTQGAEAFF
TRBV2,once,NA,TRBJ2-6,TGTGCCAGCCTTCACGGGGTTGGCGTCCTGACTTTC,CASLHGVGVLTF
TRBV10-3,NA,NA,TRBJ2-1,TGTGCCATCAGTGAGCAGGGGGGATCCTACAATGAGCAGTTCTTC,CAISEQGGSYNEQFF
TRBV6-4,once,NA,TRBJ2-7,TGTGCCAGCAGTGACGGGCAGGGTGACGAGCAGTACTTC,CASSDGQGDEQYF
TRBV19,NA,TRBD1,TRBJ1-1,TGTGCCAGTAGTACCCAGGGGGTGAACACTGAAGCTTTCTTT,CASSTQGVNTEAFF
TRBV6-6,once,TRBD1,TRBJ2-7,TGTGCCAGCAGAAATCCGGACAGGGGTGTCGAGCAGTACTTC,CASRNPDRGVEQYF